Listed below are T cell receptor beta chains from one sample, sequenced in a study of blood T cell repertoires in COVID-19. Generated by immunoSEQ multiplex PCR, the TCRdb table keeps only in-frame clones and is missing some. The sample includes about 130,000 clones, 75% to 90% of them seen just once. The specimen sequenced was peripheral blood. The source is a man aged 50-60 years with active or convalescent COVID-19. The CDR3 runs from the conserved cysteine through the conserved F or W. A D gene is named only where the DNA matches it firmly.

>TRBJ1-1|TRBD1|17|TRBV5-1
CASTRTGGPHVNTEAFF
>TRBJ1-5|TRBD1|15|TRBV6-5
CASSHRDSMNQPQHF
>TRBJ2-3|TRBD1|13|TRBV11-2
CASGQGRTDTQYF
>TRBJ2-6|NA|16|TRBV11-2
CASSLSRVSGANVLTF
>TRBJ2-2|NA|12|TRBV10-3
CAISEVSGELFF
>TRBJ1-1|TRBD1|15|TRBV19
CASSIVQGVNTEAFF
>TRBJ1-6|NA|15|TRBV6-5
CASSYSPGTNSPLHF
>TRBJ1-5|TRBD1|19|TRBV30
CAWSVRRGQGVKGNQPQHF
>TRBJ2-3|TRBD2|15|TRBV5-1
CASSSGLAATDTQYF
>TRBJ2-1|TRBD2|16|TRBV7-9
CASSPGGAGGFNEQFF
>TRBJ1-1|NA|14|TRBV6-5
CASKIQGHGTEAFF
>TRBJ1-6|NA|15|TRBV5-1
CASSLSGVHNSPLHF
>TRBJ1-1|TRBD1|14|TRBV30
CAWSTGQGSTEAFF
>TRBJ1-5|NA|12|TRBV6-5
CASSAQGRPQHF
>TRBJ2-1|TRBD1|15|TRBV6-5
CASSYQGQAYNEQFF
>TRBJ2-2|NA|13|TRBV5-1
CASSPGNTGELFF
>TRBJ2-1|NA|16|TRBV5-4
CASSTNGGSSYNEQFF
>TRBJ2-5|TRBD1|13|TRBV29-1
CSATGTGGETQYF